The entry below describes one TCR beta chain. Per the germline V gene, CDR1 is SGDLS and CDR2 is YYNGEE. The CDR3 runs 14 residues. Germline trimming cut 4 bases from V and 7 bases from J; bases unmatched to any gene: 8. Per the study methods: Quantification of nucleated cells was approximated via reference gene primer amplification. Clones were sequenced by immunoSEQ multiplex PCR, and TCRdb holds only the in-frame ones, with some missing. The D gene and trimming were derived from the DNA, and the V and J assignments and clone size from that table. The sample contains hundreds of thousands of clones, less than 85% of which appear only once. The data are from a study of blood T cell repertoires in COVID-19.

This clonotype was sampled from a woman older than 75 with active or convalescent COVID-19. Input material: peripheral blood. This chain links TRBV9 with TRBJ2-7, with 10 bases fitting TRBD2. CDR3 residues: CASSLRTSGTEQYF. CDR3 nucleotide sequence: TGTGCCAGCAGCCTCAGGACTAGCGGTACTGAGCAGTACTTC.